This TCR beta chain appears in the sequencing data of a study of CD8+ T cells in alopecia areata. Sequencing templates came from extracted RNA that was reverse transcribed into cDNA. Using immunoSEQ multiplex PCR, the repertoire was profiled, and TCRdb retains in-frame clones only, with some absent. The repertoire holds about 30,000 clones, with less than 65% as singletons. Trimming removed 0 bases at V and 3 bases at J, with 9 bases between. Germline loops: CDR1 GTSNPN, CDR2 SVGIG (reference sequence). The CDR3 contains 13 residues. The sequence derives from a human donor with alopecia areata. The gene calls are TRBV30 and TRBJ2-7; perhaps TRBD2 as D (5 bases). The sample consisted of NKG2D-high CD8+ T cells sorted from blood. Here the CDR3 DNA reads TGTGCCTGGAGTGTAGGACTCTACTACGAGCAGTACTTC. Its translation: CAWSVGLYYEQYF.